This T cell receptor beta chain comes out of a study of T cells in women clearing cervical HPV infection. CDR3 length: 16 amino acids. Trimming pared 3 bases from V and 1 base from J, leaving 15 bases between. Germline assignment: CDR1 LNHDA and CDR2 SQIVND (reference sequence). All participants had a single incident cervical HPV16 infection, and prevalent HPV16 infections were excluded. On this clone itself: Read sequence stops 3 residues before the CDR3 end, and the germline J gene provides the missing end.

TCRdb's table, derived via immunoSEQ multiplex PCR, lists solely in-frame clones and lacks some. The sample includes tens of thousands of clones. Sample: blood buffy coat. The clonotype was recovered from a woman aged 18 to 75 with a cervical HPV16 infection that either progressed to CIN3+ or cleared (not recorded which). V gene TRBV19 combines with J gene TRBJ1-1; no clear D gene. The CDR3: CASSILNVNSNTEAFF. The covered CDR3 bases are TGTGCCAGTAGTATTCTCAACGTGAACTCGAACACTGAA.